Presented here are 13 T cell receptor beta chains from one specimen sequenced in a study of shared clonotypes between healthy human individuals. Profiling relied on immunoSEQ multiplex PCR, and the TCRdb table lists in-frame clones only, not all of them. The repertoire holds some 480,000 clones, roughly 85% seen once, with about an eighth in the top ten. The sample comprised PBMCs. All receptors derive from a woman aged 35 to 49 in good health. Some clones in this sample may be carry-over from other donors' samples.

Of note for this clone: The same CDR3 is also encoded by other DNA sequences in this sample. Written as DNA, the CDR3 is TGTGCCTGGCAGGGACAAACTAACTATGGCTACACCTTC. Protein product: CAWQGQTNYGYTF. This chain connects TRBV30 to TRBJ1-2; a possible D gene is TRBD1 (6 bases). CDR3 length equals 13 residues. Trimming shortened V by 5 bases and J by 0 bases, and 10 bases separated the two germline ends. Germline lookup yields CDR1 GTSNPN and CDR2 SVGIG (reference sequence).

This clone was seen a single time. CDR3 nucleotide sequence: TGTGCCACCAGCAGATACCTAGCGGGAGTAACCGACGAGCAGTACTTC. Translating gives CATSRYLAGVTDEQYF. The V gene is TRBV15, the J gene TRBJ2-7, with 10 bases fitting TRBD2. Germline V gives CDR1 LNHNV, CDR2 YYDKDF (reference sequence). The CDR3 covers 16 residues. With V trimmed by 2 bases and J by 5 bases, 9 bases remained unmatched.

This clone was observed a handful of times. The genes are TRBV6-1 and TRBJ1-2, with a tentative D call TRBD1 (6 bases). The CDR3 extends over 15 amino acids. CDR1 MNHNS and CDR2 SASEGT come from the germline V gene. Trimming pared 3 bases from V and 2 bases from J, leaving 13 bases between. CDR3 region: CASSDSRGGNYGYTF. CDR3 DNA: TGTGCCAGCAGTGACTCCAGGGGTGGAAACTATGGCTACACCTTC.

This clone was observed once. The CDR3, as DNA: TGTGCCAGCATGTTAGCTTACGAGCAGTACTTC. Translating gives CASMLAYEQYF. The genes are TRBV2 and TRBJ2-7, with unresolved D. CDR3 size: 11 residues. V gave up 7 bases and J gave up 4 bases, with 8 bases separating them. Germline loops: CDR1 SNHLY, CDR2 FYNNEI. Full variable domain (missing parts from reference TRBV2 and TRBJ2-7): EPEVTQTPSHQVTQMGQEVILRCVPISNHLYFYWYRQILGQKVEFLVSFYNNEISEKSEIFDDQFSVERPDGSNFTLKIRSTKLEDSAMYFCASMLAYEQYFGPGTRLTVT.

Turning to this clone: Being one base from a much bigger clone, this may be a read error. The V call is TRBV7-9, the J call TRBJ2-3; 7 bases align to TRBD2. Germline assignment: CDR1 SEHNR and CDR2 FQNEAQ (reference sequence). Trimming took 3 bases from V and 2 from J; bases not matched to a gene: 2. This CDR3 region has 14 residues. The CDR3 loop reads CASSFGTTTDTQYF. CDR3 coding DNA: TGTGCCAGCAGCTTCGGGACTACCACAGATACGCAGTATTTT.

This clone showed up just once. The CDR3 is CASKVLGTSAYNEQFF. In DNA, the CDR3 is TGTGCCAGTAAAGTTTTGGGGACTAGCGCATACAATGAGCAGTTCTTC. The chain employs TRBV19 and TRBJ2-1; 10 nucleotides align to TRBD2. The CDR3 covers 16 residues. Trimming at V came to 7 bases and at J to 4 bases, leaving 10 bases not matched to a gene. CDR1 is LNHDA and CDR2 is SQIVND in the germline V gene (reference sequence).

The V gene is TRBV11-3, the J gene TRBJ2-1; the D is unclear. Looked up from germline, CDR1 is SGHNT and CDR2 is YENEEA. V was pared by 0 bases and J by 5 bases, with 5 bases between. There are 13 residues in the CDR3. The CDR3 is CASSLDLNNEQFF. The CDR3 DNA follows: TGTGCCAGCAGCTTAGACCTAAACAATGAGCAGTTCTTC. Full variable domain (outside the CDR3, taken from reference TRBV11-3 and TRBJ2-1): EAGVVQSPRYKIIEKKQPVAFWCNPISGHNTLYWYLQNLGQGPELLIRYENEEAVDDSQLPKDRFSAERLKGVDSTLKIQPAELGDSAVYLCASSLDLNNEQFFGPGTRLTVL.

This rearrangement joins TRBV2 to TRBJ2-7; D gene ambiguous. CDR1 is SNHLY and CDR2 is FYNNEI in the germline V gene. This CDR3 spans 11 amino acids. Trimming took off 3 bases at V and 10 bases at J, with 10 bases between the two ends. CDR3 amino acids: CASSELAFQYF. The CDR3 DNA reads TGTGCCAGCAGTGAGTTGGCGTTCCAGTACTTC.

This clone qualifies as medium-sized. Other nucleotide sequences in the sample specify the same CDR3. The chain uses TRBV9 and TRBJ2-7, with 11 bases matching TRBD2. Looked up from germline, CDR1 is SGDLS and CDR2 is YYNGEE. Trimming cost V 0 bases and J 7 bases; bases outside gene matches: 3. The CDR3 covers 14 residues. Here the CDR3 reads CASSVGSGREEQYF. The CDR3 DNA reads TGTGCCAGCAGCGTAGGTAGCGGGAGGGAAGAGCAGTACTTC. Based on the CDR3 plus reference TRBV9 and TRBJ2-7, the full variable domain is DSGVTQTPKHLITATGQRVTLRCSPRSGDLSVYWYQQSLDQGLQFLIQYYNGEERAKGNILERFSAQQFPDLHSELNLSSLELGDSALYFCASSVGSGREEQYFGPGTRLTVT.

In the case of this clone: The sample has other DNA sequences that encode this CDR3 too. The CDR3 region is CATSREGQTTDTQYF. CDR3 bases: TGTGCCACCAGCAGGGAGGGACAGACCACAGATACGCAGTATTTT. The chain carries TRBV15 and TRBJ2-3; TRBD1 might be the D (7 bases). Trimming left V 3 bases short and J 2 bases short, with 12 bases between. Germline V CDR1 and CDR2: LNHNV, YYDKDF (reference sequence). The CDR3 spans 15 residues. The full variable domain, completed using reference TRBV15 and TRBJ2-3, is DAMVIQNPRYQVTQFGKPVTLSCSQTLNHNVMYWYQQKSSQAPKLLFHYYDKDFNNEADTPDNFQSRRPNTSFCFLDIRSPGLGDTAMYLCATSREGQTTDTQYFGPGTRLTVL.

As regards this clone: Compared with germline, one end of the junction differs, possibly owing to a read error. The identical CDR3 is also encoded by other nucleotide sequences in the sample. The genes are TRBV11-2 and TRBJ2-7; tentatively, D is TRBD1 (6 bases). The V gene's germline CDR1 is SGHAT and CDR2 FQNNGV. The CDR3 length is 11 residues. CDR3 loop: CASSSGDEQYF. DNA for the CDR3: TGTGCTAGCAGCTCAGGGGACGAGCAGTACTTC.

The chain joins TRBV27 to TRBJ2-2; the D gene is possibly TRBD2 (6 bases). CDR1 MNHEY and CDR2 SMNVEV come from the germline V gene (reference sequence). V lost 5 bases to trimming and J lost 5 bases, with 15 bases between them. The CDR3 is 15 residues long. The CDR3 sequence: CASSPLPGRTGELFF. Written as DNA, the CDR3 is TGTGCCAGCAGTCCACTCCCAGGGAGGACCGGGGAGCTGTTTTTT.

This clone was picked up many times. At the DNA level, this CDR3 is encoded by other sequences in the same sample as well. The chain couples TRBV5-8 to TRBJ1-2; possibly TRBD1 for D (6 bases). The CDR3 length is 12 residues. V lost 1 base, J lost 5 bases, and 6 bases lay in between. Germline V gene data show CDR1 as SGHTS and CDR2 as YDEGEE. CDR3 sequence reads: CASSLTGYGYTF. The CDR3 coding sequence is TGTGCCAGCAGCTTGACAGGGTATGGCTACACCTTC.